This T cell receptor beta chain was identified during a study of blood T cells in healthy people across ages. It was with a sample-barcoded 5' primer and a J-beta primer mix that a second PCR of roughly 7 to 12 cycles was run. Each CDR3 protein gets one entry after TCRdb re-called the 5' RACE reads with MiXCR. The sample lists 800,000 or so distinct CDR3 sequences, about 45% seen once, with about a sixth in the top ten. The CDR3 is made up of 12 amino acids. V lost 2 bases and J 5 bases, leaving 7 bases between the germline ends. Germline CDR1 LGHDT, CDR2 YNNKEL (reference sequence). Study results and caveats: With age, beta diversity per million T cells declined roughly linearly, significantly by about 37. It was held that diversity estimates obtained from one million T cells represented underestimates. CMV infection status of these donors was not known.

The table lists this clonotype with a few counts. Antigen: not known. This receptor was taken from an elderly man in good health. The J gene is TRBJ2-7, the V gene TRBV3-1, with a possible D match to TRBD2 (5 bases). Sequenced material: blood. CDR3 amino acids: CASSQRRDEQYF. CDR3 DNA: TGTGCCAGCAGCCAACGGCGGGACGAGCAGTACTTC.